This T cell receptor beta chain is drawn from a study of T cells after yellow fever vaccination (dated by TCRdb to the late 2010s). Regarding the study in general: The SMART-Seq v4 Ultra Low Input RNA kit was used to prepare libraries from fractions with low cell numbers. To follow T-cell clones before and after both primary and booster YFV17D yellow fever vaccination, bulk TCR alpha and beta repertoires underwent longitudinal sequencing. Two healthy male donors, one aged 18 to 30 and one aged 30 to 40 years, were included in the cohort. Bulk PBMC replicates and cell subsets were isolated from blood drawn at multiple timepoints before and after both primary and secondary immunization. The paper as a whole reports these results and caveats: Because abundant contaminating clonotypes from the bulk population could be contained in FACS-sorted repertoires, computational filtering was required. A small fraction of clonotypes showed up in both the CD4 and CD8 compartments, probably as a result of convergent recombination. Most clones expanded after primary vaccination (almost 98% of CD4 and roughly 91% of CD8) were re-detected after the booster, suggesting that broad memory maintenance occurred. Because only two donors were included in the study, the extent to which the findings can be generalized is limited. Compared with the primary T-cell response, the secondary T-cell response was weaker but faster, peaking on day 5 rather than day 15.

TCRdb records Illumina NovaSeq 6000 as the sequencer. TCR cDNA was made using 5'RACE template switching, a step that added a universal primer site and unique molecular identifiers. cDNA synthesis was primed from both the TCR alpha and TCR beta constant segments. Two PCR steps were used to amplify libraries, with sample barcodes and sequencing adapters being added in the second step. Sequencing of the libraries was done on either Illumina HiSeq 2500 (2x100 bp) or NovaSeq (2x150 bp). In the original analysis: MIGEC handled demultiplexing of reads and collapsing into UMI consensus sequences, while MiXCR performed V(D)J alignment. Vaccine-responding clonotypes were defined with edgeR using replicate PBMC samples, requiring FDR below 0.01 and a log2 fold change above 5 up to day 15. Each bulk clonotype received a CD4 or CD8 identity based on whether the sequenced CD4 or CD8 repertoire contained that clonotype at higher abundance. In-frame beta chains were kept once TCRdb had trimmed the public reads at Q25 with fastp and called clones with MiXCR. CDR3 protein sequences are deduplicated, and each keeps its most common genes and DNA. The V and J calls were not made by the authors but by TCRdb's processing. Here the sample has 300,000 to 400,000 distinct CDR3 sequences; roughly 10% occur a single time. Less than 3.5% of the sample goes to the ten largest clones.

What this sample's treatment or condition label stands for: live attenuated yellow fever vaccine strain. A standard Ficoll-Paque protocol was used to isolate PBMCs from peripheral blood. CD4 and CD8 T-cell fractions were isolated with Dynabeads CD4 and CD8 positive selection kits. TriZol was used to extract RNA from bulk PBMCs, from CD4 and CD8 fractions, and from dextramer-positive and dextramer-negative fractions. This clonotype was observed at least ten times. There is no known antigen for this receptor. The record has no base qualities; no much larger clone is one base away. Counted from cysteine to phenylalanine, this CDR3 has 13 amino acids. Kept here is only the CDR3 DNA, which spans 39 bases and is read in frame from base 1. The germline V gene (reference sequence) yields SGHKS for CDR1 and YYEKEE for CDR2. Between the V and J ends, shortened by 2 bases and 1 base respectively, the junction contains 5 bases.

The chain is made from TRBV5-5 and TRBJ2-3; no D gene is confidently identified. This receptor was taken from a man between 18 and 29 years old who received the YFV17D yellow fever vaccine. Sequencing was performed on CD4+ T cells sorted from PBMCs, taken 45 days after the yellow fever booster vaccination. The DNA sequence is as follows: TGTGCCAGCAGCTTCACAGGCACAGATACGCAGTATTTT. Its coded protein is CASSFTGTDTQYF.